Presented here are 13 T cell receptor beta chains from one specimen sequenced in a study of T cells after yellow fever vaccination. MiXCR, applied by TCRdb to the 5' RACE reads, yields one record per CDR3 protein. Altogether approximately 150,000 distinct CDR3 sequences are present, about 7.7% being singletons, with the ten largest covering less than 0.95%. Sequences were derived from CD4+ T cells sorted from PBMCs, sampled 5 days after the yellow fever booster vaccination. The receptors here all came from a man under 40 who received the YFV17D yellow fever vaccine.

The rearrangement joins TRBV7-9 to TRBJ2-5, with unresolved D. The ends were cut back, 5 bases at V and 4 bases at J, with 14 bases in the middle. From germline, CDR1 is SEHNR and CDR2 FQNEAQ (reference sequence). The CDR3 runs 14 residues. CDR3 region: CASSPMVGRETQYF. The CDR3, as DNA: TGTGCCAGCAGCCCTATGGTTGGTCGAGAGACCCAGTACTTC.

This clonotype came up many times. This chain links TRBV20-1 with TRBJ1-2; the D is unclear. The CDR3 runs to 11 residues. The V gene's germline CDR1 is DFQATT and CDR2 SNEGSKA (reference sequence). Trimming left V 5 bases short and J 3 bases short, with 7 bases between. In DNA form, the CDR3 reads TGCAGTGCTGAGGGATACTATGGCTACACCTTC. Translating gives CSAEGYYGYTF.

This clonotype came up many times. This chain connects TRBV28 to TRBJ2-7; the match to TRBD1 covers 8 bases. After removal of 6 bases from V and 2 bases from J, the junction contained 6 bases not matched to a gene. The germline V gene encodes CDR1 MDHEN and CDR2 SYDVKM. This CDR3 has 14 residues. This chain's CDR3 is CASRKGQVTYEQYF. The DNA for the CDR3 is TGTGCCAGCAGGAAGGGACAGGTGACCTACGAGCAGTACTTC.

This clonotype came up many times. The chain recombines TRBV3-1 with TRBJ2-1, with 10 bases identical to TRBD1. V was pared by 1 base and J by 9 bases, with 9 bases of the junction left unmatched. CDR3 length: 16 amino acids. The germline gives CDR1 LGHDT, CDR2 YNNKEL (reference sequence). CDR3 sequence reads: CASSQGGMTGGSEQFF. DNA of the CDR3: TGTGCCAGCAGCCAAGGGGGGATGACAGGGGGCAGTGAGCAGTTCTTC.

The chain recombines TRBV29-1 with TRBJ2-5; D unclear. Trimming stripped 4 bases from V and 4 bases from J, with 4 bases between. CDR3 length: 10 residues. Germline CDR1 reads SQVTM; CDR2 reads ANQGSEA. CDR3 sequence (DNA): TGCAGCGTTGGGGTAGAGACCCAGTACTTC. It is translated as CSVGVETQYF. Drawing the rest from reference TRBV29-1 and TRBJ2-5, the complete variable domain is SAVISQKPSRDICQRGTSLTIQCQVDSQVTMMFWYRQQPGQSLTLIATANQGSEATYESGFVIDKFPISRPNLTFSTLTVSNMSPEDSSIYLCSVGVETQYFGPGTRLLVL.

Details on this clonotype: A much larger clone differs by one base, so this may be a read error. The CDR3 DNA reads as TGCGCCAGCAGCTTTGAACCGACGAGCAATCAGCCCCAGCATTTT. The encoded protein is CASSFEPTSNQPQHF. The chain has TRBV5-1 and TRBJ1-5, with D hard to call. Trimming left V 2 bases short and J 1 base short, with 10 bases between. This CDR3 region has 15 residues. Germline CDR1 and CDR2: SGHRS and YFSETQ.

The table lists this clonotype with many counts. The chain links TRBV9 to TRBJ2-3, with TRBD2 identical over 12 bases. The CDR3 is 16 residues long. Unmatched junction bases numbered 7, after V lost 2 bases and J lost 6 bases. The germline gives CDR1 SGDLS, CDR2 YYNGEE. The CDR3 DNA reads TGTGCCAGCAGCGTTCTAGCGGGAGGGAGTAAGGATACGCAGTATTTT. Translation: CASSVLAGGSKDTQYF.

This clonotype has ten or more counts. This chain connects TRBV28 to TRBJ2-7; 11 nucleotides line up with TRBD1. CDR3 size: 13 residues. Germline V gene sequence: CDR1 MDHEN, CDR2 SYDVKM. V was clipped by 8 bases and J by 6 bases; unmatched bases: 6. CDR3 nucleotide sequence: TGTGCCAGCCGACAGGGACAGGGGGGCGAGCAGTACTTC. Protein: CASRQGQGGEQYF. Full variable domain (outside the CDR3, taken from reference TRBV28 and TRBJ2-7): DVKVTQSSRYLVKRTGEKVFLECVQDMDHENMFWYRQDPGLGLRLIYFSYDVKMKEKGDIPEGYSVSREKKERFSLILESASTNQTSMYLCASRQGQGGEQYFGPGTRLTVT.

In this sample, this clonotype turned up many times. The chain combines TRBV6-1 with TRBJ2-3; D is unresolved. Trimming took 10 bases from V and 0 from J, leaving 14 bases between them. The germline CDR1 and CDR2 sequences are MNHNS and SASEGT. This CDR3 has 14 residues. The CDR3 reads CATQIGSSTDTQYF. CDR3 nucleotide sequence: TGTGCCACCCAGATTGGGTCTAGCACAGATACGCAGTATTTT.

This clonotype was observed at least ten times. The gene calls are TRBV9 and TRBJ2-7, with 10 bases that match TRBD2. Trimming removed 2 bases from V and 2 bases from J; junction bases left unmatched: 10. Germline lookup yields CDR1 SGDLS and CDR2 YYNGEE. CDR3 length: 17 residues. The CDR3 protein is CASSVGLAGARAYEQYF. CDR3 sequence (DNA): TGTGCCAGCAGCGTTGGCCTAGCGGGAGCGAGGGCCTACGAGCAGTACTTC.

This clonotype occurred many times. This chain connects TRBV7-2 to TRBJ2-2; D possibly corresponds to TRBD1 (5 bases). Germline V lookup: CDR1 SGHTA, CDR2 FQGNSA. V was pared by 5 bases and J by 1 base, with 14 bases between. The CDR3 is made up of 16 amino acids. DNA of the CDR3: TGTGCCAGCAGCAATCCTGGGGCTCTGAACACCGGGGAGCTGTTTTTT. Amino acid sequence: CASSNPGALNTGELFF.

This clonotype was seen repeatedly, ten times or more. This chain connects TRBV7-9 to TRBJ2-1, with 8 bases matching TRBD1. Germline V gene lookup returns CDR1 SEHNR and CDR2 FQNEAQ (reference sequence). J lost 1 base, V lost 5 bases, and 4 bases had no gene match. The CDR3 contains 15 residues. The CDR3 protein is CASSPRQGSYNEQFF. The CDR3, as DNA: TGTGCCAGCAGCCCACGACAGGGGTCCTACAATGAGCAGTTCTTC.

This chain uses TRBV7-9 with TRBJ1-6; D gene unclear. The germline CDR1 and CDR2 sequences are SEHNR and FQNEAQ (reference sequence). The CDR3 runs 14 residues. Trimming removed 2 bases from V and 5 bases from J, with 7 bases in between. In nucleotides, the CDR3 is TGTGCCAGCAGCTTACCGTCAGATAATTCACCCCTCCACTTT. Translated, it gives CASSLPSDNSPLHF.